This T cell receptor beta chain was captured by sequencing in a study of blood T cell repertoires in COVID-19. Study-wide background: Nucleic acid was either cDNA or gDNA, and it came from T cells, B-cell-depleted T cells, or PBMCs.

Participant ages covered roughly 18 to 89 years across 24 US areas. The recovered donors of Cohort 3 showed two negative PCRs, clearance, or symptom resolution. The authors' processing: Amplification with reference gene primers provided the estimates of nucleated cell counts. Measured with immunoSEQ multiplex PCR; TCRdb has only the in-frame clones, and not every one. The V and J calls and clone size are taken from that table; D and trimming were inferred from the DNA. The table shows 300,000 to 450,000 clones, with less than 90% occurring only once. This CDR3 is built from 17 residues. Germline V lookup: CDR1 SEHNR, CDR2 FQNEAQ (reference sequence). With V trimmed by 1 base and J by 4 bases, 10 bases remained unmatched.

The sequencing input was PBMCs or T cells enriched from blood (not recorded which). The J gene is TRBJ2-7, the V gene TRBV7-9; 10 nucleotides agree with TRBD1. The clonotype originates from a woman in her twenties or thirties who had recovered from COVID-19. The CDR3 DNA reads as TGTGCCAGCAGCTTAGGAGTTGGGACAGGGGAACAGTACGAGCAGTACTTC. This encodes CASSLGVGTGEQYEQYF.